Listed here are 27 T cell receptor beta chains from one sample, sequenced in a study of blood T cell repertoires in COVID-19. Repertoires were generated with immunoSEQ multiplex PCR, while TCRdb's copy carries only in-frame clones and drops some. The sample lists about 320,000 clones; roughly 86% were seen once. Sequencing input: PBMCs or T cells enriched from blood (not recorded which). These receptors came from a woman between 18 and 29 years old who had recovered from COVID-19.

This chain connects TRBV6-2 or TRBV6-3 to TRBJ1-2, with D possibly being TRBD1 (5 bases). The ends were cut back, 6 bases at V and 6 bases at J, with 8 bases in the middle. Germline lookup yields CDR1 MNHEY and CDR2 SVGEGT. This CDR3 is built from 11 residues. CDR3 region: CASSEGDGYTF. The CDR3 coding sequence is TGTGCCAGCAGCGAAGGGGATGGCTACACCTTC.

The rearrangement links TRBV9 to TRBJ2-7; 7 nucleotides match TRBD1. V was clipped by 4 bases and J by 3 bases; unmatched bases: 7. This CDR3 comprises 14 residues. CDR1 is SGDLS and CDR2 is YYNGEE in the germline V gene. Written as DNA, the CDR3 is TGTGCCAGCAGCCAGTCCTACAGGGGCTACGAGCAGTACTTC. It translates to CASSQSYRGYEQYF.

CDR3 loop: CASSVGTFNSPLHF. The CDR3 DNA reads TGTGCCAGCAGCGTGGGGACTTTTAATTCACCCCTCCACTTT. V and J are TRBV9 and TRBJ1-6; weak D call: TRBD1 (5 bases). V gave up 2 bases and J gave up 6 bases, with 9 bases separating them. The CDR3 has 14 residues. The germline V gene encodes CDR1 SGDLS and CDR2 YYNGEE.

The CDR3 here is CATSDGGLPPGELFF. DNA of the CDR3: TGTGCCACCAGTGATGGCGGACTACCTCCCGGGGAGCTGTTTTTT. The chain employs TRBV24-1 and TRBJ2-2, with D maybe TRBD2 (6 bases). The V and J ends lost 3 bases and 6 bases respectively, with 13 bases between them. CDR3 length equals 15 residues. Germline lookup yields CDR1 KGHDR and CDR2 SFDVKD.

The chain carries TRBV7-2 and TRBJ1-1; 8 positions match TRBD1. Germline CDR1 is SGHTA and CDR2 is FQGNSA. V dropped 2 bases and J dropped 11; count of bases not matched to a gene: 10. CDR3 size: 14 residues. Written as DNA, the CDR3 is TGTGCCAGCAGCTTAAATGGGCAGGGGGCCGAGGCTTTCTTT. Amino acid sequence: CASSLNGQGAEAFF.

The chain uses TRBV27 and TRBJ1-5, with D maybe TRBD1 (6 bases). Between the trimmed V and J ends, which lost 4 bases and 6 bases, there was a span of 10 bases. The CDR3 has 13 residues. Germline CDR1 MNHEY, CDR2 SMNVEV (reference sequence). The CDR3 region is CASSSGVLQPQHF. The CDR3 DNA is TGTGCCAGCAGTTCAGGGGTCCTTCAGCCCCAGCATTTT.

The chain couples TRBV4-2 to TRBJ1-2; D gene ambiguous. The CDR3 sequence is 17 residues long. Trimming pared 0 bases from V and 4 bases from J, leaving 18 bases between. CDR1 is LGHNA, CDR2 YNFKEQ, per germline. CDR3 residues: CASSQDLRQVAFYGYTF. The CDR3 nucleotides are TGTGCCAGCAGCCAAGATCTAAGGCAGGTGGCCTTCTATGGCTACACCTTC.

The chain recombines TRBV9 with TRBJ2-3, with D possibly being TRBD2 (5 bases). V was trimmed by 3 bases and J by 3 bases, leaving 14 bases between them. The CDR3 is 15 amino acids. Germline CDR1 and CDR2: SGDLS and YYNGEE. The CDR3 loop reads CASSGRVLNTDTQYF. CDR3 coding DNA: TGTGCCAGCAGCGGGCGGGTCCTAAATACAGATACGCAGTATTTT.

The rearrangement uses TRBV3-1 (or the pseudogene TRBV3-2) and TRBJ1-2; D unclear. CDR1 LGHDT and CDR2 YNNKEL come from the germline V gene (reference sequence). The CDR3 totals 14 residues. The V end was cut by 6 bases, the J end by 5 bases, with 16 bases between. DNA for the CDR3: TGTGCCAGCAGAAGTAAAGGAGGACGTTATGGCTACACCTTC. It is translated as CASRSKGGRYGYTF.

This chain connects TRBV7-2 to TRBJ2-1; D is perhaps TRBD1 (6 bases). The CDR3 totals 14 residues. V was pared by 3 bases and J by 9 bases, with 15 bases between. Germline CDR1 reads SGHTA; CDR2 reads FQGNSA. DNA of the CDR3: TGTGCCAGCAGCTTGAACAGGGTCAGGAGTGAGCAGTTCTTC. It encodes CASSLNRVRSEQFF. Full variable domain (remainder filled in from reference TRBV7-2 and TRBJ2-1): GAGVSQSPSNKVTEKGKDVELRCDPISGHTALYWYRQSLGQGLEFLIYFQGNSAPDKSGLPSDRFSAERTGGSVSTLTIQRTQQEDSAVYLCASSLNRVRSEQFFGPGTRLTVL.

The chain recombines TRBV6-2 or TRBV6-3 with TRBJ1-2; 11 nucleotides match TRBD1. Germline V CDR1 and CDR2: MNHEY, SVGEGT. The CDR3 totals 16 residues. J gave up 4 bases and V 4 bases, and 8 bases lay outside the gene matches. The CDR3: CASSFSGTGGSYGYTF. CDR3 sequence (DNA): TGTGCCAGCAGTTTCTCCGGGACAGGGGGAAGCTATGGCTACACCTTC.

The V call is TRBV3-1 (or the pseudogene TRBV3-2), the J call TRBJ1-5; D gene unclear. Germline V lookup: CDR1 LGHDT, CDR2 YNNKEL (reference sequence). The CDR3 is made up of 15 amino acids. V lost 4 bases to trimming and J lost 4 bases, with 14 bases between them. CDR3 DNA sequence: TGTGCCAGCAGCCGTTCACGAGGGAGGAATCAGCCCCAGCATTTT. This translates into CASSRSRGRNQPQHF.

The CDR3 bases are TGTGCCAGCAGCGTAGAAGGTCCGGAGTACTATGGCTACACCTTC. It translates to CASSVEGPEYYGYTF. This chain joins TRBV9 and TRBJ1-2; D gene uncertain. CDR1 is SGDLS and CDR2 is YYNGEE in the germline V gene. Trimming shortened V by 0 bases and J by 3 bases, and 12 bases separated the two germline ends. The CDR3 is 15 amino acids.

The chain couples TRBV6-6 to TRBJ2-7, with a possible D match to TRBD2 (5 bases). Germline V gene data show CDR1 as MNHNY and CDR2 as SVGAGI (reference sequence). This CDR3 comprises 14 residues. V lost 6 bases and J 3 bases, leaving 15 bases between the germline ends. DNA of the CDR3: TGTGCCAGCAGAAAAAGAGAGGGAAACTACGAGCAGTACTTC. This gives the protein CASRKREGNYEQYF.

The chain has TRBV5-1 and TRBJ2-3; D gene uncertain. Germline CDR1 is SGHRS and CDR2 is YFSETQ. V shed 2 bases and J shed 5 bases, with 3 bases lying between them. The CDR3 has 11 residues. CDR3 residues: CASSFIDTQYF. The CDR3 DNA reads TGCGCCAGCAGCTTCATAGATACGCAGTATTTT.

The chain has TRBV9 and TRBJ1-4; D is perhaps TRBD1 (5 bases). CDR1 and CDR2 (germline): SGDLS, YYNGEE. There are 16 residues in the CDR3. Trimming took off 0 bases at V and 2 bases at J, with 11 bases between the two ends. The CDR3 sequence: CASSVGQGTTNEKLFF. CDR3 bases: TGTGCCAGCAGCGTAGGTCAGGGAACGACTAATGAAAAACTGTTTTTT.

The chain is built from TRBV28 and TRBJ1-2; 8 bases align to TRBD1. Germline V gives CDR1 MDHEN, CDR2 SYDVKM. There are 14 residues in the CDR3. With 4 bases clipped from V and 4 bases from J, the junction kept 5 bases outside the gene matches. The CDR3 loop is CASSSGQGGYGYTF. The CDR3 bases are TGTGCCAGCAGTTCCGGACAGGGCGGCTATGGCTACACCTTC.

The J gene is TRBJ2-7, the V gene TRBV7-8; a weak D match, TRBD1 (5 bases). CDR3 length: 16 amino acids. V gave up 1 base and J gave up 5 bases, with 18 bases separating them. The V gene's germline CDR1 is SGHVS and CDR2 FQNEAQ. Written as DNA, the CDR3 is TGTGCCAGCAGCTTAGATACAGGTTCTAGAGTCCACGAGCAGTACTTC. It specifies CASSLDTGSRVHEQYF.

The J gene is TRBJ1-2, the V gene TRBV28; 7 bases are a match to TRBD1. With 1 base clipped from V and 1 base from J, the junction kept 21 bases outside the gene matches. CDR3 length: 21 residues. In germline, CDR1 is MDHEN, CDR2 SYDVKM. CDR3 bases: TGTGCCAGCAGTTTATTCCGTGGGGACAGCCGAAGGGGATGGGGTAACTATGGCTACACCTTC. This gives the protein CASSLFRGDSRRGWGNYGYTF.

The rearrangement joins TRBV7-8 to TRBJ1-1; D unresolved. V gave up 1 base and J gave up 1 base, with 7 bases separating them. CDR3 length: 14 residues. Looked up from germline, CDR1 is SGHVS and CDR2 is FQNEAQ. The CDR3 reads CASSLDRTNTEAFF. Written as DNA, the CDR3 is TGTGCCAGCAGCTTAGACAGAACGAACACTGAAGCTTTCTTT.

This clone appeared a single time. The genes are TRBV15 and TRBJ2-7; D possibly corresponds to TRBD2 (5 bases). V was cut by 0 bases and J by 2 bases, with 11 bases left in between. Germline values: CDR1 LNHNV, CDR2 YYDKDF (reference sequence). The CDR3 is 15 residues long. CDR3 sequence: CATSRDGVGAYEQYF. CDR3 DNA: TGTGCCACCAGCAGAGATGGGGTGGGAGCCTACGAGCAGTACTTC.

The V call is TRBV9, the J call TRBJ2-7; 11 bases are a match to TRBD1. This CDR3 comprises 15 residues. Per the germline V gene, CDR1 is SGDLS and CDR2 is YYNGEE. Trimming removed 0 bases from V and 7 bases from J; junction bases left unmatched: 6. CDR3 protein: CASSVEGQGAGEQYF. The CDR3 DNA reads TGTGCCAGCAGCGTAGAAGGACAGGGGGCTGGGGAGCAGTACTTC. Drawing the rest from reference TRBV9 and TRBJ2-7, the complete variable domain is DSGVTQTPKHLITATGQRVTLRCSPRSGDLSVYWYQQSLDQGLQFLIQYYNGEERAKGNILERFSAQQFPDLHSELNLSSLELGDSALYFCASSVEGQGAGEQYFGPGTRLTVT.

The rearrangement links TRBV18 to TRBJ2-7; D is perhaps TRBD2 (5 bases). Trimming shortened V by 2 bases and J by 0 bases, and 14 bases separated the two germline ends. The germline V gene encodes CDR1 KGHSH and CDR2 LQKENI. CDR3 length equals 16 residues. Here the CDR3 DNA reads TGTGCCAGCTCACCAAGAGGGCAGGCCTACTCCTACGAGCAGTACTTC. Translated: CASSPRGQAYSYEQYF.

The V gene is TRBV27, the J gene TRBJ1-2; 10 bases map to TRBD1. The V segment lost 4 bases and the J segment 6 bases; nucleotides outside the gene matches: 11. Germline V gives CDR1 MNHEY, CDR2 SMNVEV (reference sequence). CDR3 size: 16 residues. CDR3 sequence (DNA): TGTGCCAGCAGTTACCAGGGACAGGGGATCCCACATGGCTACACCTTC. It codes for CASSYQGQGIPHGYTF.

This chain joins TRBV7-3 and TRBJ2-7; unclear D gene. This CDR3 has 18 residues. Trimming took off 2 bases at V and 1 base at J, with 21 bases between the two ends. From germline, CDR1 is SGHTA and CDR2 FQGTGA. The CDR3 nucleotides read TGTGCCAGCAGCTTATCAAGTACTGGTCCTAGAAATTCCTACGAGCAGTACTTC. This codes for CASSLSSTGPRNSYEQYF.

This clone was recorded only once. The junction and the germline gene differ at one end; a read error may be behind it. V is TRBV2 and J is TRBJ1-2; 9 nucleotides agree with TRBD1. Germline lookup yields CDR1 SNHLY and CDR2 FYNNEI. The CDR3 spans 11 residues. CDR3 sequence: CASLGQGEEPF. As DNA, the CDR3 is TGTGCCAGCCTGGGACAGGGAGAGGAACCCTTC.

The chain combines TRBV6-5 with TRBJ1-2; unclear D gene. The CDR3 length is 15 residues. The V end lost 2 bases, the J end lost 1 base, and 11 bases lay between the germline ends. Germline CDR1 MNHEY, CDR2 SVGAGI. Here the CDR3 reads CASSYTQASNYGYTF. DNA for the CDR3: TGTGCCAGCAGTTACACGCAGGCGAGTAACTATGGCTACACCTTC.